The rows below give T cell receptor beta chains drawn from one sample of a study of blood T cell repertoires in COVID-19. Libraries were prepared by immunoSEQ multiplex PCR; TCRdb keeps only in-frame clonotypes and omits some of them. The sample yields approximately 460,000 clones, roughly 89% seen once. The sequenced material came from peripheral blood. These receptors were collected from a man aged 18 to 29 with COVID-19, enrolled during active disease. The CDR3 runs from the conserved cysteine through the conserved F or W. The order of the fields is V gene, J gene, D gene, clone size, CDR3 protein, CDR3 DNA. D genes are given only for firm matches. Clone size, where shown, is once, few, many, or a class for clones that have expanded.

v_gene: TRBV5-1
j_gene: TRBJ2-2
d_gene: TRBD1
abundance: once
CDR3aa: CASSLADREAGELFF
CDR3nt: TGCGCCAGCAGCCTTGCGGACAGGGAGGCCGGGGAGCTGTTTTTT

v_gene: TRBV9
j_gene: TRBJ2-7
d_gene: TRBD2
abundance: -
CDR3aa: CASSVEGTSASYEQYF
CDR3nt: TGTGCCAGCAGCGTAGAGGGAACTAGCGCCTCCTACGAGCAGTACTTC

v_gene: TRBV3-1/TRBV3-2
j_gene: TRBJ2-7
d_gene: TRBD2
abundance: few
CDR3aa: CASSLLAGNYEQYF
CDR3nt: TGTGCCAGCAGCCTACTAGCGGGGAATTACGAGCAGTACTTC

v_gene: TRBV5-5
j_gene: TRBJ2-5
d_gene: TRBD2
abundance: -
CDR3aa: CASSPHSLAGARETQYF
CDR3nt: TGTGCCAGCAGCCCCCACAGCCTAGCGGGGGCCAGGGAGACCCAGTACTTC

v_gene: TRBV30
j_gene: TRBJ1-2
d_gene: -
abundance: -
CDR3aa: CAWSARADGYTF
CDR3nt: TGTGCCTGGAGCGCCAGGGCGGATGGCTACACCTTC

v_gene: TRBV19
j_gene: TRBJ1-1
d_gene: -
abundance: -
CDR3aa: CASSIDDSGRGEAFF
CDR3nt: TGTGCCAGTAGTATAGATGACTCTGGCAGGGGTGAAGCTTTCTTT

v_gene: TRBV5-1
j_gene: TRBJ2-1
d_gene: -
abundance: -
CDR3aa: CASSSYNEQFF
CDR3nt: TGCGCCAGCAGCTCTTACAATGAGCAGTTCTTC

v_gene: TRBV18
j_gene: TRBJ2-1
d_gene: TRBD2
abundance: -
CDR3aa: CASSPTSGRLNEQFF
CDR3nt: TGTGCCAGCTCACCGACTAGCGGACGTCTTAATGAGCAGTTCTTC

v_gene: TRBV6-5
j_gene: TRBJ1-1
d_gene: -
abundance: -
CDR3aa: CASRPDTYTEAFF
CDR3nt: TGTGCCAGCAGACCGGACACTTACACTGAAGCTTTCTTT

v_gene: TRBV13
j_gene: TRBJ1-3
d_gene: TRBD1
abundance: -
CDR3aa: CASSWGQGNTIYF
CDR3nt: TGTGCCAGCAGCTGGGGACAGGGGAACACCATATATTTT

v_gene: TRBV7-8
j_gene: TRBJ1-1
d_gene: TRBD1
abundance: -
CDR3aa: CASRKEQRTGRNTEAFF
CDR3nt: TGTGCCAGCAGAAAAGAACAAAGGACAGGTAGGAACACTGAAGCTTTCTTT

v_gene: TRBV2
j_gene: TRBJ1-4
d_gene: -
abundance: -
CDR3aa: CASNPGRYEKLFF
CDR3nt: TGTGCCAGCAATCCAGGGAGGTATGAAAAACTGTTTTTT

v_gene: TRBV10-3
j_gene: TRBJ2-5
d_gene: -
abundance: -
CDR3aa: CAISESTYQETQYF
CDR3nt: TGTGCCATCAGTGAGTCGACTTATCAAGAGACCCAGTACTTC

v_gene: TRBV4-1
j_gene: TRBJ2-1
d_gene: -
abundance: -
CDR3aa: CASSQAGTVYNEQFF
CDR3nt: TGCGCCAGCAGCCAAGCAGGGACTGTCTACAATGAGCAGTTCTTC

v_gene: TRBV5-1
j_gene: TRBJ2-2
d_gene: TRBD1
abundance: -
CDR3aa: CASSPGTGDTGELFF
CDR3nt: TGCGCCAGCAGCCCGGGGACAGGTGACACCGGGGAGCTGTTTTTT

v_gene: TRBV4-2
j_gene: TRBJ2-3
d_gene: TRBD2
abundance: -
CDR3aa: CASSQLAGRGTDTQYF
CDR3nt: TGTGCCAGCAGCCAACTAGCGGGGAGGGGCACAGATACGCAGTATTTT

v_gene: TRBV3-1/TRBV3-2
j_gene: TRBJ2-1
d_gene: -
abundance: -
CDR3aa: CASSQRGLGSSYNEQFF
CDR3nt: TGTGCCAGCAGCCAACGAGGTCTGGGGAGCTCCTACAATGAGCAGTTCTTC

v_gene: TRBV7-9
j_gene: TRBJ1-6
d_gene: -
abundance: -
CDR3aa: CASSQSPGFPSPLHF
CDR3nt: TGTGCCAGCAGCCAATCTCCGGGTTTTCCCTCACCCCTCCACTTT

v_gene: TRBV9
j_gene: TRBJ1-6
d_gene: -
abundance: few
CDR3aa: CASSTGQMNSPLHF
CDR3nt: TGTGCCAGCAGCACAGGACAGATGAATTCACCCCTCCACTTT

v_gene: TRBV19
j_gene: TRBJ2-3
d_gene: TRBD2
abundance: once
CDR3aa: CASSPRLAGTTDTQYF
CDR3nt: TGTGCCAGTAGTCCGCGTCTAGCGGGGACCACAGATACGCAGTATTTT

v_gene: TRBV10-3
j_gene: TRBJ1-1
d_gene: TRBD1
abundance: -
CDR3aa: CAISEGTEYTEAFF
CDR3nt: TGTGCCATCAGTGAAGGGACAGAGTACACTGAAGCTTTCTTT

v_gene: TRBV19
j_gene: TRBJ1-6
d_gene: -
abundance: -
CDR3aa: CASMSSYNSPLHF
CDR3nt: TGTGCCAGCATGAGCTCCTATAATTCACCCCTCCACTTT

v_gene: TRBV11-1
j_gene: TRBJ2-3
d_gene: TRBD2
abundance: once
CDR3aa: CASSLTSGGTDTQYF
CDR3nt: TGTGCCAGCAGCTTAACTAGCGGGGGGACCGATACGCAGTATTTT

v_gene: TRBV11-2
j_gene: TRBJ2-5
d_gene: TRBD1
abundance: -
CDR3aa: CASSPIQGQETQYF
CDR3nt: TGTGCCAGCAGCCCGATACAGGGGCAAGAGACCCAGTACTTC

v_gene: TRBV5-1
j_gene: TRBJ1-2
d_gene: TRBD1
abundance: -
CDR3aa: CASSRAGQGAHGYTF
CDR3nt: TGCGCCAGCAGCAGAGCGGGACAGGGGGCCCATGGCTACACCTTC

v_gene: TRBV5-1
j_gene: TRBJ1-5
d_gene: TRBD1
abundance: -
CDR3aa: CASSSTGLGNQPQHF
CDR3nt: TGCGCCAGCAGCTCGACAGGGCTGGGCAATCAGCCCCAGCATTTT

v_gene: TRBV3-1/TRBV3-2
j_gene: TRBJ1-2
d_gene: -
abundance: -
CDR3aa: CASSQVRTAIYGYTF
CDR3nt: TGTGCCAGCAGCCAGGTTAGGACAGCTATCTATGGCTACACCTTC

v_gene: TRBV4-1
j_gene: TRBJ2-1
d_gene: TRBD2
abundance: -
CDR3aa: CASSQNPTHSGGEQFF
CDR3nt: TGCGCCAGCAGCCAAAATCCAACCCATAGCGGGGGTGAGCAGTTCTTC

v_gene: TRBV5-4
j_gene: TRBJ2-7
d_gene: -
abundance: few
CDR3aa: CASSLGYNSYEQYF
CDR3nt: TGTGCCAGCAGCTTGGGGTACAACTCCTACGAGCAGTACTTC

v_gene: TRBV10-2
j_gene: TRBJ1-3
d_gene: -
abundance: once
CDR3aa: CASSGTGNTIYF
CDR3nt: TGCGCCAGCTCAGGGACTGGAAACACCATATATTTT

v_gene: TRBV5-1
j_gene: TRBJ2-5
d_gene: TRBD2
abundance: few
CDR3aa: CASSLAPSLRTSRYRETQYF
CDR3nt: TGCGCCAGCAGCTTGGCCCCCTCACTACGGACTAGTCGGTATAGGGAGACCCAGTACTTC

v_gene: TRBV6-6
j_gene: TRBJ1-5
d_gene: TRBD1
abundance: -
CDR3aa: CASSFTGVNQPQHF
CDR3nt: TGTGCCAGCAGTTTCACAGGGGTCAATCAGCCCCAGCATTTT

v_gene: TRBV30
j_gene: TRBJ1-2
d_gene: TRBD1
abundance: -
CDR3aa: CAWSQAGTGNYGYTF
CDR3nt: TGTGCCTGGAGTCAAGCGGGGACAGGGAACTATGGCTACACCTTC

v_gene: TRBV2
j_gene: TRBJ2-5
d_gene: TRBD2
abundance: -
CDR3aa: CASSDLAGAETQYF
CDR3nt: TGTGCCAGCAGTGACCTAGCGGGGGCTGAGACCCAGTACTTC

v_gene: TRBV19
j_gene: TRBJ2-7
d_gene: -
abundance: -
CDR3aa: CASSIGRNYEQYF
CDR3nt: TGTGCCAGTAGTATTGGGAGGAACTACGAGCAGTACTTC

v_gene: TRBV14
j_gene: TRBJ2-1
d_gene: TRBD2
abundance: -
CDR3aa: CASSPQGAGGLNEQFF
CDR3nt: TGTGCCAGCAGCCCGCAGGGAGCGGGAGGGCTGAATGAGCAGTTCTTC

v_gene: TRBV7-2
j_gene: TRBJ1-1
d_gene: TRBD1
abundance: once
CDR3aa: CASSLRQGAHIEAFF
CDR3nt: TGTGCCAGCAGCTTAAGGCAGGGGGCACATATTGAAGCTTTCTTT

v_gene: TRBV6-6
j_gene: TRBJ1-5
d_gene: -
abundance: -
CDR3aa: CASSLQGPGYSNQPQHF
CDR3nt: TGTGCCAGCAGTCTACAGGGACCCGGATATAGCAATCAGCCCCAGCATTTT

v_gene: TRBV21-1
j_gene: TRBJ2-1
d_gene: -
abundance: -
CDR3aa: CASSKKLADRGNEQFF
CDR3nt: TGTGCCAGCAGCAAAAAACTAGCGGACCGAGGTAATGAGCAGTTCTTC

v_gene: TRBV2
j_gene: TRBJ2-1
d_gene: TRBD2
abundance: -
CDR3aa: CASSDNLAGNEQFF
CDR3nt: TGTGCCAGCAGTGACAATCTAGCGGGCAATGAGCAGTTCTTC

v_gene: TRBV3-1/TRBV3-2
j_gene: TRBJ2-7
d_gene: -
abundance: -
CDR3aa: CASSQDFAGLGYEQYF
CDR3nt: TGTGCCAGCAGCCAAGATTTTGCAGGCTTAGGCTACGAGCAGTACTTC

v_gene: TRBV5-1
j_gene: TRBJ2-7
d_gene: TRBD2
abundance: -
CDR3aa: CASSLGLATNYEQYF
CDR3nt: TGCGCCAGCAGCTTGGGACTAGCGACTAACTACGAGCAGTACTTC

v_gene: TRBV6-5
j_gene: TRBJ1-5
d_gene: -
abundance: -
CDR3aa: CASIAGVFSNQPQHF
CDR3nt: TGTGCCAGCATTGCAGGGGTTTTTAGCAATCAGCCCCAGCATTTT

v_gene: TRBV5-1
j_gene: TRBJ2-5
d_gene: TRBD2
abundance: -
CDR3aa: CASSYEAGGPGETQYF
CDR3nt: TGCGCCAGCAGCTACGAAGCGGGAGGGCCGGGTGAGACCCAGTACTTC

v_gene: TRBV7-9
j_gene: TRBJ1-6
d_gene: -
abundance: once
CDR3aa: CASSPNRPKDYNSPLHF
CDR3nt: TGTGCCAGCAGCCCGAACAGACCGAAAGACTATAATTCACCCCTCCACTTT

v_gene: TRBV12-3/TRBV12-4
j_gene: TRBJ2-5
d_gene: -
abundance: -
CDR3aa: CASSLETVLAQYF
CDR3nt: TGTGCCAGCAGTTTAGAGACTGTCTTGGCCCAGTACTTC

v_gene: TRBV7-9
j_gene: TRBJ2-2
d_gene: TRBD1
abundance: -
CDR3aa: CASSGTGATGELFF
CDR3nt: TGTGCCAGCAGCGGGACAGGGGCCACCGGGGAGCTGTTTTTT